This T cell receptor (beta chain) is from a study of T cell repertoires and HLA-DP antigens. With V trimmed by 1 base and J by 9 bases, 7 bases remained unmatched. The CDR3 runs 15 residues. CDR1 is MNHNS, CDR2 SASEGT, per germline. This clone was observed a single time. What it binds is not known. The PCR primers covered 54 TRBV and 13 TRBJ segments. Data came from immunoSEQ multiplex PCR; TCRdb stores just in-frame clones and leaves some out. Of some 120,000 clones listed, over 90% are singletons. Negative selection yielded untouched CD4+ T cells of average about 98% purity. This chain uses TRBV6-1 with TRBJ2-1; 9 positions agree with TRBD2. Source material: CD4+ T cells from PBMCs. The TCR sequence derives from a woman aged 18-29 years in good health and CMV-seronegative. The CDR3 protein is CASSEGLAGVSEQFF. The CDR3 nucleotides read TGTGCCAGCAGTGAAGGGTTAGCGGGAGTGAGTGAGCAGTTCTTC.